This TCR beta chain was observed in a study of blood T cell repertoires in COVID-19. Background on the study: PBMCs, B-cell-depleted T cells, or T cells were the source of the cDNA or gDNA that made up the material.

Each participant's cohort was designated according to participant-reported clinical history. Two negative PCRs, clearance, or symptom resolution characterized the recovered Cohort 3 donors. Source study methods: Using reference gene primer amplification, nucleated cell counts were estimated. The repertoire was sequenced with immunoSEQ multiplex PCR; TCRdb's copy has only in-frame clones and lacks some. From that table come the V and J calls and clone size; the DNA was used to work out D and trimming. The table records roughly 290,000 clones, 80% to 90% of them present only once. The CDR3 length is 13 residues. CDR1 and CDR2 from the germline V gene are MDHEN and SYDVKM. J lost 0 bases, V lost 8 bases, and 4 bases had no gene match.

The sample was PBMCs or T cells enriched from blood (not recorded which). This receptor was obtained from a woman aged 25 to 39 who had recovered from COVID-19. This chain connects TRBV28 to TRBJ2-7; 7 positions agree with TRBD2. Here the CDR3 reads CASWEGLSYEQYF. The CDR3 DNA reads TGTGCCAGCTGGGAGGGGCTCTCCTACGAGCAGTACTTC.